This T cell receptor (beta chain) was observed in a study of OX40 agonist ivuxolimab in advanced cancers. Background on the study: Averaging around 60 years in age, with a range of about 23 to 79, the cohort was about 86% male. Previous treatment with anti-PD-1, anti-PD-L1 or anti-CTLA-4 therapy was allowed; 40% had received some.

V lost 9 bases, J lost 1 base, and 4 bases lay in between. In germline, CDR1 is SGHAT, CDR2 FQNNGV. This CDR3 comprises 12 residues. On cycle 4 day 1 and cycle 7 day 1, as well as at baseline, blood was sampled. Assay: immunoSEQ multiplex PCR; the TCRdb copy retains only in-frame clones and omits some. The data contain 60,000 or so clones, 84% of them seen just once; the ten biggest clones take up roughly 27%. The sequence was collected from an adult with an advanced solid tumor such as melanoma, head and neck, liver or kidney cancer. The J gene is TRBJ2-6, the V gene TRBV11-2; D ambiguous. Sample: CD4+ or CD8+ T cells sorted from blood, taken in a trial of the OX40 agonist ivuxolimab. For the CDR3, the DNA is TGTGCCAGTACATCTGGGGCCAACGTCCTGACTTTC. Translation gives CASTSGANVLTF.